This is a list of T cell receptor beta chains from one sample in a study of T-cell memory formation after mild COVID-19. TCRdb re-called the 5' RACE reads with MiXCR, one entry per CDR3 protein. The data contain 130,000 to 150,000 distinct CDR3 sequences, over 6% of them singletons. Sequenced material: PBMCs or a T cell subset sorted from them (not recorded which). These receptor sequences come from an adult woman who had mild COVID-19 (a few samples of this study predate the infection). Cell type and time point are not known. The CDR3 runs from the conserved cysteine through the conserved F or W. Each record gives: clone size, J gene, D gene, V gene, CDR3 DNA, CDR3 protein. The D gene is left open where the match is weak. Clone size, where shown, is once, few, many, or a class for clones that have expanded.

>few|TRBJ1-1|.|TRBV15
TGTGCCACCAGCAGGGAACCGGGAGTGATGAACACTGAAGCTTTCTTT
CATSREPGVMNTEAFF
>.|TRBJ2-1|TRBD2|TRBV6-5
TGTGCCAGCAGTCAACGGGGACTAGCGGGAGGTAATGAGCAGTTCTTC
CASSQRGLAGGNEQFF
>few|TRBJ2-7|TRBD2|TRBV12-3/TRBV12-4
TGTGCCAGCAGTTTAGCGCAGCGGGGGTTCTCCTACGAGCAGTACTTC
CASSLAQRGFSYEQYF
>.|TRBJ2-7|.|TRBV20-1
TGCAGTGCTAGAGATGGGCATCGGTCGTCCGCCTACGAGCAGTACTTC
CSARDGHRSSAYEQYF
>many|TRBJ2-7|.|TRBV12-3/TRBV12-4
TGTGCCAGCAGTCTCCCCGGGATAGGGTCTAACGAGCAGTACTTC
CASSLPGIGSNEQYF
>once|TRBJ2-1|.|TRBV7-9
TGTGCCAGCAGCTTAGCCTTTACAGGGTGGCAGTTCTTC
CASSLAFTGWQFF
>many|TRBJ2-2|TRBD1|TRBV5-4
TGTGCCAGCAGACACGGACAGGCGAACACCGGGGAGCTGTTTTTT
CASRHGQANTGELFF
>.|TRBJ2-3|.|TRBV7-9
TGTGCCAGCAGCTTATTGGGGAGACGCACAGATACGCAGTATTTT
CASSLLGRRTDTQYF
>.|TRBJ2-2|.|TRBV10-3
TGTGCCATCAGTGTAAGGGAGAACACCGGGGAGCTGTTTTTT
CAISVRENTGELFF
>many|TRBJ2-1|TRBD2|TRBV6-5
TGTGCCAGCAGACGGACTAGCAACAATGAGCAGTTCTTC
CASRRTSNNEQFF
>.|TRBJ1-2|TRBD1|TRBV20-1
TGCAGTGCTAGCCCCGGGACAGGGGTTGGCGGCTACACCTTC
CSASPGTGVGGYTF
>many|TRBJ2-5|TRBD2|TRBV5-1
TGCGCCAGCAGCGCCGGGACTAGCGGGGGGCACGAGACCCAGTACTTC
CASSAGTSGGHETQYF
>.|TRBJ2-3|TRBD2|TRBV7-3
TGTGCCAGCAGCCCCAAGCCCCGCAGCGGGGGGACAGATACGCAGTATTTT
CASSPKPRSGGTDTQYF
>few|TRBJ1-2|.|TRBV12-3/TRBV12-4
TGTGCCAGCACCCCCGGCGTGGGCGGCTACACCTTC
CASTPGVGGYTF
>few|TRBJ1-1|.|TRBV11-2
TGTGCCAGCAGCTTCCCAAGTACTGAAGCTTTCTTT
CASSFPSTEAFF
>.|TRBJ1-2|.|TRBV12-3/TRBV12-4
TGTGCCAGCTGGCCCTCAGGGGTTACCTATGGCTACACCTTC
CASWPSGVTYGYTF
>few|TRBJ1-6|.|TRBV6-5
TGTGCCAGCAGTTATGGGACCTTCTCCTATAATTCACCCCTCCACTTT
CASSYGTFSYNSPLHF
>few|TRBJ1-2|.|TRBV6-2/TRBV6-3
TGTGCCAGCAGTCCGACAGGCTATGGCTACACCTTC
CASSPTGYGYTF
>.|TRBJ2-1|TRBD2|TRBV24-1
TGTGCCACCAGTGATCCGGGACTAGCGGGGGGGCGGTTCTCCTACAATGAGCAGTTCTTC
CATSDPGLAGGRFSYNEQFF
>many|TRBJ2-1|TRBD2|TRBV15
TGTGCCACCAGTCCTAGACTAGCGGGAGGGAACAATGAGCAGTTCTTC
CATSPRLAGGNNEQFF
>.|TRBJ2-1|.|TRBV7-2
TGTGCCAGCAGCTTACCCGCAGGGCGCCACAATGAGCAGTTCTTC
CASSLPAGRHNEQFF
>.|TRBJ1-6|TRBD1|TRBV5-6
TGTGCCAGCAGCTTGGTATCCGGGACAGGGGTTTCACCCCTCCACTTT
CASSLVSGTGVSPLHF
>once|TRBJ2-7|.|TRBV24-1
TGTGCCACCCCGCCGACGGACTCCTACGAGCAGTACTTC
CATPPTDSYEQYF
>few|TRBJ2-1|TRBD1|TRBV4-3
TGCGCCAGCAGCCAAGGGGGAGGGACAGGGGGCTATGAGCAGTTCTTC
CASSQGGGTGGYEQFF
>few|TRBJ2-3|TRBD1|TRBV11-2
TGTGCCAGCAGCTTAGATCCGAGGGGGCGCGGCACAGATACGCAGTATTTT
CASSLDPRGRGTDTQYF
>few|TRBJ1-6|TRBD1|TRBV20-1
TGCAGTCTACAGGGGGCCGTGAATTCACCCCTCCACTTT
CSLQGAVNSPLHF
>few|TRBJ2-7|.|TRBV29-1
TGCAGCGCCTGGACCCCCCGGGGCTACGAGCAGTACTTC
CSAWTPRGYEQYF
>.|TRBJ2-3|TRBD2|TRBV6-2/TRBV6-3
TGTGCCAGCAGTTACTCGAGAAGCGGGGGCAGAGATACGCAGTATTTT
CASSYSRSGGRDTQYF
>many|TRBJ2-7|TRBD1|TRBV6-5
TGTGCCAGCAGTTACATCATCGGAGGTAGGGACAGCAAACCCTACGAGCAGTACTTC
CASSYIIGGRDSKPYEQYF
>few|TRBJ2-7|.|TRBV30
TGTGCCTGGAGTACGGCAGGCCCTAATACCTTC
CAWSTAGPNTF
>many|TRBJ1-5|.|TRBV20-1
TGCAGTGCTAGACAGGGGCCCCCTAATCAGCCCCAGCATTTT
CSARQGPPNQPQHF
>.|TRBJ2-7|TRBD1|TRBV12-3/TRBV12-4
TGTGCCAGCAGTGGAGGGACAGGGGGCCTCGAGCAGTACTTC
CASSGGTGGLEQYF
>many|TRBJ2-2|.|TRBV5-1
TGCGCCACCCGTTTAGGCGGGGAGCTGTTTTTT
CATRLGGELFF
>many|TRBJ2-2|.|TRBV7-2
TGTGCCAGCAGTTTGGGTAACACCGGGGAGCTGTTTTTT
CASSLGNTGELFF